This T cell receptor beta chain was identified in a study of blood T cells in healthy people across ages. Concerning this clonotype itself: Its target is unknown.

Overall study results and limits: The study lacked donor CMV status, which possibly confounded expanded clonotype changes.

A second PCR, run for 7 to 11 cycles, used a sample-barcoded 5' primer plus a J-beta primer mix. A template-switch adaptor that had 12 random nucleotides put a tag on each cDNA molecule. No fewer than 3 million CDR3-containing paired-end reads came from each sample. TCRdb used MiXCR to reprocess the 5' RACE reads, holding one entry per CDR3 protein. The table has a few hundred thousand distinct CDR3 sequences, about 28% seen once. In addition, the sample was reused for a study of T cells of mothers and their children. That paper states: For the second PCR, the M1S primer put in sample barcodes and 2-4 random nucleotides.

This TCR derives from a boy between 2 and 15 years old in good health. Sequencing input: blood.

Here the CDR3 reads CASSPEEGYEQYF. As DNA, the CDR3 is TGTGCCAGCAGCCCAGAGGAGGGCTACGAGCAGTACTTC. This sequence joins TRBV7-9 and TRBJ2-7; D possibly corresponds to TRBD2 (6 bases). Germline assignment: CDR1 SEHNR and CDR2 FQNEAQ (reference sequence). CDR3 length: 13 amino acids. V was trimmed by 5 bases and J by 3 bases, leaving 11 bases between them.